The 30 T cell receptor beta chains below come from one sample, sequenced in a study of blood T cell repertoires in COVID-19 (dated by TCRdb to the early 2020s). The receptor library was made with the immunoSEQ multiplex PCR assay. TCRdb limited this immuneACCESS table to in-frame rearrangements with V and J called. A share of clones is missing; checked studies link under half to unresolved V genes, and the rest is unexplained. This sample has approximately 180,000 clones in its table, and more than 75% of those were observed once. Together, the top ten hold around 13% of the sample. Sequencing was carried out using peripheral blood. The receptors were sampled from a woman between 65 and 79 years old with COVID-19, enrolled during active disease.

V is TRBV12-1 and J is TRBJ2-1; the table assigns TRBD2, which was not confirmed against the DNA. TRBV12-1 is marked as a pseudogene. The CDR3 contains 16 residues. The CDR3 sequence: CASSFTLAGMNNEQFF. CDR3 coding DNA: TGTGCCAGCAGCTTTACACTAGCGGGAATGAACAATGAGCAGTTCTTC.

CDR3 in amino acids: CASSFGQVLSGNTIYF. CDR3 bases: TGTGCCAGCAGCTTCGGACAGGTCCTATCTGGAAACACCATATATTTT. V usage is TRBV11-2 and J usage is TRBJ1-3, with 7 bases aligning to TRBD1. The CDR3 totals 16 residues. Trimming removed 3 bases from V and 1 base from J; junction bases left unmatched: 6. Germline CDR1 SGHAT, CDR2 FQNNGV.

The chain recombines TRBV19 with TRBJ2-3; 13 nucleotides agree with TRBD2. Trimming at V came to 5 bases and at J to 5 bases, leaving 7 bases not matched to a gene. CDR1 is LNHDA and CDR2 is SQIVND in the germline V gene (reference sequence). The CDR3 sequence is 16 residues long. CDR3 loop: CASSPGLAGSVDTQYF. Written as DNA, the CDR3 is TGTGCCAGTAGTCCGGGACTAGCGGGGAGTGTAGATACGCAGTATTTT.

V and J are TRBV5-6 and TRBJ2-1; perhaps TRBD2 as D (5 bases). The V end was cut by 4 bases, the J end by 6 bases, with 17 bases between. This CDR3 is 15 amino acids long. The germline V gene encodes CDR1 SGHDT and CDR2 YYEEEE. The CDR3 sequence is CASSTLAIWGNEQFF. CDR3 DNA: TGTGCCAGCAGCACTTTAGCGATATGGGGCAATGAGCAGTTCTTC.

This clone has a handful of counts. Other DNA sequences from this sample encode an identical CDR3 as well. V gene TRBV9 combines with J gene TRBJ1-5, with 9 bases that match TRBD1. V dropped 4 bases and J dropped 4; count of bases not matched to a gene: 3. The CDR3 spans 14 residues. Germline V gene sequence: CDR1 SGDLS, CDR2 YYNGEE. CDR3 residues: CASSPGQGNQPQHF. CDR3 coding DNA: TGTGCCAGCAGCCCTGGACAGGGGAATCAGCCCCAGCATTTT.

The rearrangement links TRBV7-2 to TRBJ2-1; TRBD2 matches at 7 bases. Per germline, CDR1 SGHTA and CDR2 FQGNSA. J lost 8 bases, V lost 5 bases, and 15 bases had no gene match. The CDR3 contains 16 residues. CDR3 loop: CASSPWGAGSEDEQFF. Here the CDR3 DNA reads TGTGCCAGCAGCCCCTGGGGAGCGGGAAGCGAAGATGAGCAGTTCTTC.

There are a few counts of this clone. The J gene is TRBJ1-2, the V gene TRBV5-1; 7 bases agree with TRBD1. This CDR3 comprises 15 residues. CDR1 and CDR2 from the germline V gene are SGHRS and YFSETQ. J gave up 7 bases and V 3 bases, and 12 bases lay outside the gene matches. CDR3 sequence: CASSSGTDTLGGYTF. CDR3 bases: TGCGCCAGCAGCTCAGGGACAGACACTTTGGGTGGCTACACCTTC.

The chain couples TRBV18 to TRBJ2-7; TRBD1 matches 7 bases. The CDR3 is 15 amino acids. Germline V gene sequence: CDR1 KGHSH, CDR2 LQKENI. V trimming: 2 bases; J trimming: 0 bases; junction bases outside the gene matches: 4. CDR3 amino acids: CASSPGRGSSYEQYF. Written as DNA, the CDR3 is TGTGCCAGCTCACCAGGCAGGGGGAGCTCCTACGAGCAGTACTTC.

The chain couples TRBV20-1 to TRBJ2-1; no reliable D call. This CDR3 spans 11 amino acids. Germline V gene sequence: CDR1 DFQATT, CDR2 SNEGSKA (reference sequence). Trimming removed 3 bases at V and 6 bases at J, with 6 bases between. The CDR3 spells CSASLINEQFF. As DNA, the CDR3 is TGCAGTGCTAGTCTAATCAATGAGCAGTTCTTC.

The chain joins TRBV7-3 to TRBJ2-1; 7 nucleotides align to TRBD2. The CDR3 is made up of 15 amino acids. Germline V CDR1 and CDR2: SGHTA, FQGTGA. The V gene end was trimmed by 3 bases and the J gene end by 5 bases; junction bases not matched to a gene: 7. CDR3 amino acids: CASSFGGGPDNEQFF. Written as DNA, the CDR3 is TGTGCCAGCAGCTTCGGGGGAGGGCCCGACAATGAGCAGTTCTTC.

This sequence joins TRBV7-8 and TRBJ1-1, with D perhaps matching TRBD1 (6 bases). The CDR3 sequence is 15 residues long. Germline V gene data show CDR1 as SGHVS and CDR2 as FQNEAQ. V shed 1 base and J shed 0 bases, with 9 bases lying between them. The CDR3: CASSLVGGMNTEAFF. The CDR3 nucleotides read TGTGCCAGCAGCTTAGTAGGGGGTATGAACACTGAAGCTTTCTTT.

The rearrangement joins TRBV7-3 to TRBJ2-1; 7 bases agree with TRBD2. Germline V gene sequence: CDR1 SGHTA, CDR2 FQGTGA. The CDR3 has 14 residues. V lost 5 bases, J lost 5 bases, and 6 bases stayed unmatched. CDR3 sequence reads: CASSRTSDHNEQFF. The DNA for the CDR3 is TGTGCCAGCAGCCGAACTAGCGACCACAATGAGCAGTTCTTC.

This clone was detected many times. V usage is TRBV4-1 and J usage is TRBJ1-6; TRBD1 matches 7 bases. Germline CDR1 and CDR2: MGHRA and YSYEKL. V lost 5 bases to trimming and J lost 16 bases; unmatched junction nucleotides: 11. This CDR3 is 13 amino acids long. CDR3 protein: CASSSHFTQGLHF. DNA for the CDR3: TGCGCCAGCAGCTCCCACTTTACACAGGGGCTCCACTTT.

The rearrangement uses TRBV19 and TRBJ1-1; 8 bases agree with TRBD1. The CDR3 is 15 residues long. Per germline, CDR1 LNHDA and CDR2 SQIVND (reference sequence). The J segment lost 4 bases and the V segment lost 10 bases, leaving 14 bases of the junction unmatched. CDR3 loop: CATWVGQGRSTEAFF. The CDR3 DNA sequence: TGTGCCACCTGGGTTGGACAGGGTAGAAGCACTGAAGCTTTCTTT.

This clone has just a few counts. The J gene is TRBJ1-2, the V gene TRBV5-1; maybe TRBD1 (6 bases). Deletions cut 1 base from V and 5 bases from J, with 15 bases between. The CDR3 has 15 amino acids. In germline, CDR1 is SGHRS, CDR2 YFSETQ. This CDR3 reads CASSLRVLGGYGYTF. CDR3 in DNA: TGCGCCAGCAGCTTGAGGGTTTTAGGGGGATATGGCTACACCTTC.

A few counts support this clone. V usage is TRBV25-1 and J usage is TRBJ2-1, with 12 bases lining up with TRBD2. V lost 5 bases, J lost 6 bases, and 11 bases stayed unmatched. The CDR3 covers 17 residues. Germline CDR1 and CDR2: MGHDK and SYGVNS. The CDR3, as DNA: TGTGCCAGCAGTATAACTCGGACTAGCGGGATGGGCAATGAGCAGTTCTTC. Residues: CASSITRTSGMGNEQFF. Looking up the rest from reference TRBV25-1 and TRBJ2-1 gives the full variable domain: EADIYQTPRYLVIGTGKKITLECSQTMGHDKMYWYQQDPGMELHLIHYSYGVNSTEKGDLSSESTVSRIRTEHFPLTLESARPSHTSQYLCASSITRTSGMGNEQFFGPGTRLTVL.

V gene TRBV24-1 combines with J gene TRBJ1-2; maybe TRBD1 (6 bases). Between the trimmed V and J ends, which lost 2 bases and 3 bases, there was a span of 12 bases. The CDR3 runs 15 residues. Germline CDR1 and CDR2: KGHDR and SFDVKD. The CDR3 DNA is TGTGCCACCAGTGATTCGGTAGGGACACACTATGGCTACACCTTC. Its translation: CATSDSVGTHYGYTF.

This chain connects TRBV28 to TRBJ1-4; no firm D call. Germline CDR1 and CDR2: MDHEN and SYDVKM. The CDR3 extends over 15 amino acids. The V and J ends lost 1 base and 10 bases respectively, with 16 bases between them. This chain's CDR3 is CASSLSLGLIGKLFF. As DNA, the CDR3 is TGTGCCAGCAGTTTATCTCTTGGTCTTATCGGAAAACTGTTTTTT.

The chain carries TRBV5-1 and TRBJ2-1; a weak D match, TRBD1 (6 bases). Germline CDR1 is SGHRS and CDR2 is YFSETQ. V lost 4 bases to trimming and J lost 7 bases, with 9 bases between them. The CDR3 is made up of 12 amino acids. CDR3 nucleotides: TGCGCCAGCAGCCTGGACAGTAATGAGCAGTTCTTC. This codes for CASSLDSNEQFF.

This chain uses TRBV3-1 (or the pseudogene TRBV3-2) with TRBJ2-5; tentatively, D is TRBD2 (5 bases). The length of the CDR3 is 14 residues. The ends were cut back, 1 base at V and 4 bases at J, with 10 bases in the middle. Germline lookup yields CDR1 LGHDT and CDR2 YNNKEL (reference sequence). The CDR3 nucleotides read TGTGCCAGCAGCCAAGTTTGGAGCGGAGAGACCCAGTACTTC. Protein sequence: CASSQVWSGETQYF.

The CDR3 region is CSVGSNNYGYTF. The CDR3 DNA reads TGCAGCGTTGGGAGCAATAACTATGGCTACACCTTC. The V and J genes are TRBV29-1 and TRBJ1-2; D unclear. Germline CDR1 and CDR2: SQVTM and ANQGSEA. Trimming left V 4 bases short and J 1 base short, with 7 bases between. This CDR3 is 12 amino acids long. The full variable domain, in which reference TRBV29-1 and TRBJ1-2 provide the parts outside the CDR3, is SAVISQKPSRDICQRGTSLTIQCQVDSQVTMMFWYRQQPGQSLTLIATANQGSEATYESGFVIDKFPISRPNLTFSTLTVSNMSPEDSSIYLCSVGSNNYGYTFGSGTRLTVV.

This clone was found a few times. The chain combines TRBV28 with TRBJ1-5, with a weak D call TRBD1 (5 bases). The ends were cut back, 7 bases at V and 2 bases at J, with 15 bases in the middle. From germline, CDR1 is MDHEN and CDR2 SYDVKM. The CDR3 sequence is 15 residues long. CDR3 residues: CASTVPGHGNQPQHF. CDR3 nucleotide sequence: TGTGCCAGCACCGTTCCCGGACACGGCAATCAGCCCCAGCATTTT.

The chain links TRBV12-2 to TRBJ1-5; the table's D call TRBD1 went unverified against the DNA. TRBV12-2 counts as a pseudogene. CDR3 size: 19 residues. CDR3 coding DNA: TGTGCAAGTCGCCCCTCCCGGGACAGGGGGTATTACGGCAATCAGCCCCAGCATTTT. Translated: CASRPSRDRGYYGNQPQHF.

The rearrangement uses TRBV11-3 and TRBJ2-1; TRBD2 matches at 9 bases. Germline V lookup: CDR1 SGHNT, CDR2 YENEEA. The CDR3 has 16 residues. J lost 4 bases, V lost 1 base, and 5 bases had no gene match. The CDR3 reads CASSLVSLAGYNEQFF. In DNA, the CDR3 is TGTGCCAGCAGCTTAGTTTCCCTAGCGGGGTACAATGAGCAGTTCTTC.

The V gene is TRBV10-3, the J gene TRBJ1-2, with 9 bases lining up with TRBD1. Germline V gives CDR1 ENHRY, CDR2 SYGVKD. CDR3 length: 16 residues. V was pared by 0 bases and J by 5 bases, with 7 bases of the junction left unmatched. DNA of the CDR3: TGTGCCATCAGTGAGTCTATGGGACAGGGTCGGTATGGCTACACCTTC. It encodes CAISESMGQGRYGYTF.

The chain has TRBV10-3 and TRBJ1-4; TRBD1 aligns across 7 bases. Per the germline V gene, CDR1 is ENHRY and CDR2 is SYGVKD. The CDR3 is made up of 15 amino acids. Trimming cost V 1 base and J 4 bases; bases outside gene matches: 3. The CDR3 bases are TGTGCCATCAGTGAGTTGGGACAGAGTAATGAAAAACTGTTTTTT. Its protein product is CAISELGQSNEKLFF.

This chain links TRBV11-2 with TRBJ1-5; the D is unclear. CDR3 size: 14 residues. V lost 5 bases, J lost 4 bases, and 12 bases lay in between. Germline loops: CDR1 SGHAT, CDR2 FQNNGV. The chain's CDR3 is CASSAGSSNQPQHF. As DNA, the CDR3 is TGTGCCAGCAGCGCCGGGTCATCAAATCAGCCCCAGCATTTT.

The chain employs TRBV27 and TRBJ2-1; 8 nucleotides agree with TRBD2. Germline lookup yields CDR1 MNHEY and CDR2 SMNVEV (reference sequence). This CDR3 comprises 19 residues. The V gene end was trimmed by 1 base and the J gene end by 9 bases; junction bases not matched to a gene: 20. Written as DNA, the CDR3 is TGTGCCAGCAGTTTATTCGCCCCCGGGACTAGTACCGCCTGGGGTGAGCAGTTCTTC. Amino acid sequence: CASSLFAPGTSTAWGEQFF.

The chain couples TRBV5-1 to TRBJ2-1, with 13 bases lining up with TRBD2. CDR1 SGHRS and CDR2 YFSETQ come from the germline V gene. This CDR3 region has 18 residues. The J segment lost 6 bases and the V segment lost 4 bases, leaving 13 bases of the junction unmatched. The CDR3 coding sequence is TGCGCCAGCAGCGTGGGACTAGCGGGGCCAAGCGCGGGCAATGAGCAGTTCTTC. Protein product: CASSVGLAGPSAGNEQFF. The whole variable domain, filled in from reference TRBV5-1 and TRBJ2-1, reads KAGVTQTPRYLIKTRGQQVTLSCSPISGHRSVSWYQQTPGQGLQFLFEYFSETQRNKGNFPGRFSGRQFSNSRSEMNVSTLELGDSALYLCASSVGLAGPSAGNEQFFGPGTRLTVL.

V gene TRBV6-2 or TRBV6-3 combines with J gene TRBJ2-7, with 11 bases aligning to TRBD2. The ends lost 2 bases at V and 2 bases at J; junction bases unmatched: 5. Germline CDR1 is MNHEY and CDR2 is SVGEGT. This CDR3 has 16 residues. In nucleotides, the CDR3 is TGTGCCAGCAGTTACCCCACTAGCGGGGGTCCCTACGAGCAGTACTTC. Residues: CASSYPTSGGPYEQYF.